The 12 T cell receptor beta chains below were found in one sample sequenced in a study of cytotoxic CD8 clonotypes in ibrutinib-treated CLL. TCRdb's copy holds only in-frame clones and misses some; the assay was immunoSEQ multiplex PCR. The sample has some 350,000 clones, 60% to 80% seen once; the top ten hold roughly 6%. The sequencing used PBMCs, collected after 36 months of ibrutinib treatment. Every receptor here comes from a human donor with chronic lymphocytic leukemia.

CDR3 sequence reads: CASSLGGPGIQYF. DNA of the CDR3: TGTGCCAGCAGCCTCGGGGGGCCCGGCATTCAGTACTTC. The genes are TRBV27 and TRBJ2-4; a weak D match, TRBD2 (7 bases). CDR3 length: 13 amino acids. V lost 6 bases and J 9 bases, leaving 15 bases between the germline ends. Germline values: CDR1 MNHEY, CDR2 SMNVEV (reference sequence).

The chain's CDR3 is CASSVGETQYF. CDR3 nucleotide sequence: TGTGCCAGCAGTGTTGGGGAGACCCAGTACTTC. The genes are TRBV25-1 and TRBJ2-5; D is uncertain. V lost 4 bases to trimming and J lost 5 bases, with 5 bases between them. CDR3 length: 11 amino acids. The germline V gene encodes CDR1 MGHDK and CDR2 SYGVNS.

The genes are TRBV2 and TRBJ2-7; D ambiguous. The V and J ends lost 2 bases and 0 bases respectively, with 11 bases between them. Germline V gives CDR1 SNHLY, CDR2 FYNNEI. CDR3 length: 15 residues. The CDR3 reads CASSEWALSSYEQYF. The CDR3 nucleotides are TGTGCCAGCAGTGAATGGGCGCTCAGCTCCTACGAGCAGTACTTC.

This chain links TRBV7-9 with TRBJ2-3, with D possibly matching TRBD1 (6 bases). CDR1 is SEHNR and CDR2 is FQNEAQ in the germline V gene (reference sequence). This CDR3 contains 16 residues. Trimming pared 3 bases from V and 4 bases from J, leaving 17 bases between. The CDR3 loop is CASSFRGMASADTQYF. CDR3 nucleotide sequence: TGTGCCAGCAGCTTTAGGGGGATGGCCTCCGCAGATACGCAGTATTTT.

This clone appeared once. The V gene is TRBV10-3, the J gene TRBJ2-2, with D uncertain. Deletions cut 6 bases from V and 5 bases from J, with 4 bases between. The CDR3 runs 11 residues. In germline, CDR1 is ENHRY, CDR2 SYGVKD. The CDR3 reads CAIRITGELFF. CDR3 DNA sequence: TGTGCCATCAGGATTACCGGGGAGCTGTTTTTT.

The rearrangement uses TRBV7-9 and TRBJ1-3; D remains unclear. The CDR3 has 12 residues. Germline V gives CDR1 SEHNR, CDR2 FQNEAQ (reference sequence). The ends were cut back, 0 bases at V and 9 bases at J, with 6 bases in the middle. The CDR3, as DNA: TGTGCCAGCAGCTTAGCGGAGTTCACCATATATTTT. This sequence encodes CASSLAEFTIYF.

This clone was counted between two and nine times. The J gene is TRBJ2-3, the V gene TRBV27; D uncertain. The CDR3 extends over 15 amino acids. The germline gives CDR1 MNHEY, CDR2 SMNVEV (reference sequence). V was shortened by 3 bases and J by 6 bases, with 16 bases between the two germline ends. The CDR3 coding sequence is TGTGCCAGCAGTTTGACCACCCCTCTCTTCGATACGCAGTATTTT. It yields the protein CASSLTTPLFDTQYF.

The CDR3 sequence is CASSLEGLTPYEKLFF. The DNA of the CDR3 is TGCGCCAGCAGCTTGGAAGGACTTACCCCCTATGAAAAACTGTTTTTT. The chain couples TRBV5-1 to TRBJ1-4; no firm D call. Germline assignment: CDR1 SGHRS and CDR2 YFSETQ. V lost 0 bases, J lost 6 bases, and 15 bases lay in between. The CDR3 runs to 16 residues.

The V and J genes are TRBV5-1 and TRBJ1-1, with 10 bases matching TRBD1. Germline assignment: CDR1 SGHRS and CDR2 YFSETQ. The CDR3 has 15 residues. The ends lost 4 bases at V and 4 bases at J; junction bases unmatched: 7. As DNA, the CDR3 is TGCGCCAGCAGCCAAGTGACAGGGGGCACCACTGAAGCTTTCTTT. It is translated as CASSQVTGGTTEAFF.

This chain links TRBV9 with TRBJ2-7; TRBD2 agrees at 7 bases. V lost 3 bases and J lost 0; bases outside the gene matches: 6. The CDR3 extends over 15 amino acids. CDR1 is SGDLS, CDR2 YYNGEE, per germline. CDR3 sequence: CASSAGGGSSYEQYF. DNA of the CDR3: TGTGCCAGCAGCGCGGGAGGTGGCAGCTCCTACGAGCAGTACTTC.

The chain carries TRBV28 and TRBJ2-1; weak D call: TRBD2 (5 bases). The germline V gene has CDR1 MDHEN and CDR2 SYDVKM. This CDR3 region has 13 residues. Trimming pared 6 bases from V and 3 bases from J, leaving 9 bases between. CDR3 nucleotides: TGTGCCAGCAGCAAAGGAGGCTACAATGAGCAGTTCTTC. Translated, it gives CASSKGGYNEQFF.

This chain links TRBV10-2 with TRBJ2-7; D gene unclear. Trimming stripped 6 bases from V and 3 bases from J, with 15 bases between. In germline, CDR1 is WSHSY, CDR2 SAAADI. The CDR3 is 14 amino acids. CDR3 coding DNA: TGCGCCAGCAGAGCCCCACGAAAGGGCTACGAGCAGTACTTC. Translation: CASRAPRKGYEQYF.